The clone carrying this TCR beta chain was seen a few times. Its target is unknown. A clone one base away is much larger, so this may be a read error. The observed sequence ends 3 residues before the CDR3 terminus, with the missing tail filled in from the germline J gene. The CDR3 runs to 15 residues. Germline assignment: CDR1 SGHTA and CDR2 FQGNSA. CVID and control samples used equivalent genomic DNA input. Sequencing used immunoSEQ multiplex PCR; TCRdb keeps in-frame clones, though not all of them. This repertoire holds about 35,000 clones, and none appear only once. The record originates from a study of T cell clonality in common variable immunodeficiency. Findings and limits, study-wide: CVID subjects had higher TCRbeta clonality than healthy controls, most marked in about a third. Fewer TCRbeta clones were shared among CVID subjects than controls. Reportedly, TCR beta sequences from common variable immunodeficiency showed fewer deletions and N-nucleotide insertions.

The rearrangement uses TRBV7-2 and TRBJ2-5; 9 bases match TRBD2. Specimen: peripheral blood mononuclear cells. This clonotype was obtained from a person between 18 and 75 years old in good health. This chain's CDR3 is CASSLGGGAVDTQYF. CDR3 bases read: TGTGCCAGCAGCTTAGGCGGGGGGGCGGTAGATACC.